The source of this T cell receptor beta chain is a study of blood T cells in healthy people across ages. A second PCR of about 7 to 12 cycles used a sample-barcoded 5' primer and a J-beta primer mix. TCRdb redid the calling of the 5' RACE reads with MiXCR, one entry per CDR3 protein. The sample holds some 860,000 distinct CDR3 sequences; about 61% are singletons and the top ten take around 25%. V lost 6 bases, J lost 0 bases, and 21 bases lay in between. The CDR3 is made up of 18 amino acids. Germline V gives CDR1 SQVTM, CDR2 ANQGSEA. Researchers isolated at least 6.5 million PBMCs per sample. The sequenced sample consisted of blood. The sequence came from a man aged 40-49 years in good health. V and J are TRBV29-1 and TRBJ2-6; D is possibly TRBD1 or TRBD2 (5 bases each). The CDR3, as DNA: TGCAGCGTACCCACGGGACCTGGCCCTGTCTCTGGGGCCAACGTCCTGACTTTC. Amino acids: CSVPTGPGPVSGANVLTF.